This T cell receptor beta chain came from a study of beta chain features in type 1 diabetes. Every bit of the isolated RNA underwent reverse transcription, so sequencing read expressed TCRB transcripts. The table came from immunoSEQ multiplex PCR; TCRdb's copy has only in-frame clones and leaves some out. This table holds 300,000 to 400,000 clones, around 12% found once. This clone showed up just a few times. Its cognate antigen is unknown. Notes on the study in general: Patients' naive, central memory and Treg TCRB repertoires seemed closer to one another than those of healthy donors.

CD4+ cells of the naive, central memory, regulatory and stem cell-like memory types were sorted via CD45RO/CCR7/CD25/CD127/CD95/CD27. V shed 5 bases and J shed 2 bases, with 9 bases lying between them. There are 13 residues in the CDR3. Germline V CDR1 and CDR2: MDHEN, SYDVKM. This rearrangement joins TRBV28 to TRBJ1-2; maybe TRBD1 (5 bases). The origin of this receptor is a man in his late teens or twenties in good health. Source material: naive CD4+ T cells from blood. The DNA for the CDR3 is TGTGCCAGCAGTGAACAGGCGAACTATGGCTACACCTTC. It specifies CASSEQANYGYTF.